Presented here are 23 T cell receptor beta chains from one specimen sequenced in a study of blood T cell repertoires in COVID-19. TCRdb's table, derived via immunoSEQ multiplex PCR, lists solely in-frame clones and lacks some. The data show about 290,000 clones, around nine tenths seen once. The specimen sequenced was PBMCs or T cells enriched from blood (not recorded which). These receptors came from a woman between 35 and 50 years old who had recovered from COVID-19.

The CDR3 nucleotides read TGTGCCAGCGTTCGCGGTTCCTCTGGAAACACCATATATTTT. Protein sequence: CASVRGSSGNTIYF. The chain links TRBV5-8 to TRBJ1-3; D is ambiguous. Germline-derived CDR1 and CDR2 are SGHTS and YDEGEE. This CDR3 has 14 residues. Trimming left V 7 bases short and J 0 bases short, with 11 bases between.

The genes are TRBV27 and TRBJ1-1; D is unresolved. This CDR3 comprises 15 residues. Germline V gene data show CDR1 as MNHEY and CDR2 as SMNVEV (reference sequence). Between the trimmed V and J ends, which lost 8 bases and 0 bases, there was a span of 16 bases. DNA for the CDR3: TGTGCCAGCTCCGGGAGGGCTTACATGAACACTGAAGCTTTCTTT. Translating gives CASSGRAYMNTEAFF.

The chain links TRBV30 to TRBJ1-1; possible D gene TRBD1, 5 bases. The germline CDR1 and CDR2 sequences are GTSNPN and SVGIG (reference sequence). CDR3 size: 13 residues. Deletions cut 2 bases from V and 1 base from J, with 8 bases between. CDR3 protein: CAWSITGNTEAFF. The CDR3 coding sequence is TGTGCCTGGAGTATTACAGGGAACACTGAAGCTTTCTTT. Supplemented by reference TRBV30 and TRBJ1-1, the full variable domain reads SQTIHQWPATLVQPVGSPLSLECTVEGTSNPNLYWYRQAAGRGLQLLFYSVGIGQISSEVPQNLSASRPQDRQFILSSKKLLLSDSGFYLCAWSITGNTEAFFGQGTRLTVV.

The V and J genes are TRBV2 and TRBJ1-5, with a weak D call TRBD1 (6 bases). Trimming left V 7 bases short and J 4 bases short, with 11 bases between. The CDR3 length is 13 residues. CDR1 and CDR2 (germline): SNHLY, FYNNEI. The CDR3 sequence: CASKGVPNQPQHF. In DNA, the CDR3 is TGTGCCAGCAAGGGGGTCCCGAATCAGCCCCAGCATTTT.

The chain joins TRBV6-5 to TRBJ2-7; 7 bases line up with TRBD1. The germline gives CDR1 MNHEY, CDR2 SVGAGI. The CDR3 contains 13 residues. After removal of 5 bases from V and 5 bases from J, the junction contained 6 bases not matched to a gene. Here the CDR3 reads CASSKQGSHEQYF. The CDR3, as DNA: TGTGCCAGCAGTAAACAGGGGAGTCACGAGCAGTACTTC.

Worth noting for this clone: Other DNA sequences of this sample code for an identical CDR3. V usage is TRBV2 and J usage is TRBJ1-2; the D gene is possibly TRBD1 (6 bases). Trimming removed 4 bases at V and 4 bases at J, with 10 bases between. Germline CDR1 reads SNHLY; CDR2 reads FYNNEI. The CDR3 extends over 13 amino acids. The CDR3 DNA follows: TGTGCCAGCAGTGCCGGACAGTCCTATGGCTACACCTTC. This translates into CASSAGQSYGYTF.

This clone was observed once. The rearrangement joins TRBV5-1 to TRBJ1-6, with D possibly TRBD1 on 6 matching bases. With 0 bases removed from V and 9 bases from J, the gap between germline ends came to 13 bases. Looked up from germline, CDR1 is SGHRS and CDR2 is YFSETQ. The CDR3 runs 15 residues. CDR3 in amino acids: CASSLDRAVGSPLHF. CDR3 bases: TGCGCCAGCAGCTTGGACAGGGCCGTCGGTTCACCCCTCCACTTT.

The rearrangement uses TRBV4-2 and TRBJ1-6, with 7 positions matching TRBD1. This CDR3 is 21 amino acids long. The trim removed 1 base at V and 2 bases at J, leaving 17 bases unmatched. CDR1 and CDR2 from the germline V gene are LGHNA and YNFKEQ. The CDR3 DNA reads as TGTGCCAGCAGCCAAGTTGCGACAGGGTACGACTCTCCAGCCTATAATTCACCCCTCCACTTT. Translated, it gives CASSQVATGYDSPAYNSPLHF.

This clone was observed a handful of times. The V call is TRBV13, the J call TRBJ1-6, with 9 bases aligning to TRBD1. Per the germline V gene, CDR1 is PRHDT and CDR2 is FYEKMQ (reference sequence). V dropped 6 bases and J dropped 3; count of bases not matched to a gene: 3. The CDR3 contains 15 residues. The CDR3: CASRTGGDYNSPLHF. For the CDR3, the DNA is TGTGCCAGCAGAACAGGGGGCGACTATAATTCACCCCTCCACTTT. Variable domain in full (rest from reference TRBV13 and TRBJ1-6): AAGVIQSPRHLIKEKRETATLKCYPIPRHDTVYWYQQGPGQDPQFLISFYEKMQSDKGSIPDRFSAQQFSDYHSELNMSSLELGDSALYFCASRTGGDYNSPLHFGNGTRLTVT.

The rearrangement joins TRBV7-3 to TRBJ2-7; TRBD2 matches at 9 bases. J lost 5 bases, V lost 2 bases, and 7 bases had no gene match. Germline V gene sequence: CDR1 SGHTA, CDR2 FQGTGA. The CDR3 runs to 15 residues. The CDR3 spells CASSLAGGLTNEQYF. Written as DNA, the CDR3 is TGTGCCAGCAGCTTAGCGGGGGGGCTGACAAACGAGCAGTACTTC. Based on the CDR3 plus reference TRBV7-3 and TRBJ2-7, the full variable domain is GAGVSQTPSNKVTEKGKYVELRCDPISGHTALYWYRQSLGQGPEFLIYFQGTGAADDSGLPNDRFFAVRPEGSVSTLKIQRTERGDSAVYLCASSLAGGLTNEQYFGPGTRLTVT.

The chain has TRBV7-2 and TRBJ1-1; unclear D gene. V lost 2 bases, J lost 5 bases, and 12 bases lay in between. The CDR3 is 14 residues long. The V gene's germline CDR1 is SGHTA and CDR2 FQGNSA. CDR3 region: CASSLSQVYTEAFF. Written as DNA, the CDR3 is TGTGCCAGCAGCTTATCCCAGGTATATACTGAAGCTTTCTTT.

The genes are TRBV10-3 and TRBJ1-1; unclear D gene. The CDR3 spans 13 residues. Per germline, CDR1 ENHRY and CDR2 SYGVKD. Trimming left V 10 bases short and J 1 base short, with 13 bases between. CDR3: CATGDRGNTEAFF. The CDR3 bases are TGTGCCACCGGGGATCGGGGGAACACTGAAGCTTTCTTT.

The V and J genes are TRBV12-3 or TRBV12-4 and TRBJ2-3; D is undetermined. This CDR3 spans 13 amino acids. V lost 6 bases and J 10 bases, leaving 17 bases between the germline ends. The CDR3 DNA reads as TGTGCCAGCAGCAGCTCTCTGACAACGGCGCAGTATTTT. Amino acids: CASSSSLTTAQYF.

In its sample, this clone was seen a few times. V usage is TRBV7-9 and J usage is TRBJ1-2, with D possibly being TRBD1 (6 bases). This CDR3 is built from 12 residues. V shed 5 bases and J shed 7 bases, with 11 bases lying between them. CDR1 and CDR2 (germline): SEHNR, FQNEAQ (reference sequence). The CDR3 sequence: CASSLETGGYTF. CDR3 nucleotides: TGTGCCAGCAGCCTCGAGACAGGTGGCTACACCTTC.

V gene TRBV6-5 combines with J gene TRBJ2-1; the D gene is possibly TRBD1 (5 bases). The CDR3 extends over 13 amino acids. V dropped 5 bases and J dropped 4 bases, with 9 bases sitting between them. Germline CDR1 reads MNHEY; CDR2 reads SVGAGI. CDR3 coding DNA: TGTGCCAGCAGTACGACAGCTTACAATGAGCAGTTCTTC. This codes for CASSTTAYNEQFF.

A word on this clone: This same CDR3 is encoded by further DNA sequences in the sample. The chain joins TRBV30 to TRBJ1-3; 8 bases match TRBD1. From germline, CDR1 is GTSNPN and CDR2 SVGIG (reference sequence). CDR3 length: 14 residues. The V and J ends lost 3 bases and 1 base, in that order; junction bases with no gene match: 2. The CDR3 DNA sequence: TGTGCCTGGAGAGACAGGGGATCTGGAAACACCATATATTTT. This codes for CAWRDRGSGNTIYF. Full variable domain (rest looked up from reference TRBV30 and TRBJ1-3): SQTIHQWPATLVQPVGSPLSLECTVEGTSNPNLYWYRQAAGRGLQLLFYSVGIGQISSEVPQNLSASRPQDRQFILSSKKLLLSDSGFYLCAWRDRGSGNTIYFGEGSWLTVV.

With respect to this clone: An end of the junction does not agree with germline; a read error may underlie this. The rearrangement joins TRBV7-9 to TRBJ1-2, with TRBD1 matching over 9 bases. Germline CDR1 and CDR2: SEHNR and FQNEAQ (reference sequence). This CDR3 contains 15 residues. The CDR3 DNA is TGTGCCAGCAGGTTAGGTGGGACAGGGCCTAGTGGCTACACCTTC. It yields the protein CASRLGGTGPSGYTF.

The gene calls are TRBV6-5 and TRBJ1-1; possibly TRBD1 for D (6 bases). Looked up from germline, CDR1 is MNHEY and CDR2 is SVGAGI. The V gene lost 7 bases and the J gene lost 7 bases, with 13 bases spanning the gap. The CDR3 consists of 12 residues. CDR3: CASIREGGEAFF. In DNA form, the CDR3 reads TGTGCCAGCATAAGGGAGGGGGGTGAAGCTTTCTTT.

V usage is TRBV6-4 and J usage is TRBJ1-2; D is uncertain. Germline lookup yields CDR1 MRHNA and CDR2 SNTAGT. The CDR3 loop spans 13 amino acids. Between the trimmed V and J ends, which lost 0 bases and 7 bases, there was a span of 9 bases. The CDR3 loop reads CASSDSRRTGYTF. DNA of the CDR3: TGTGCCAGCAGTGACTCGAGGCGAACTGGCTACACCTTC.

The chain links TRBV19 to TRBJ1-5; perhaps TRBD1 as D (6 bases). CDR3 length: 17 residues. CDR1 LNHDA and CDR2 SQIVND come from the germline V gene (reference sequence). The V end was cut by 7 bases, the J end by 0 bases, with 19 bases between. CDR3 protein: CASNSPRDNYSNQPQHF. CDR3 bases: TGTGCCAGTAACTCTCCCCGGGACAACTATAGCAATCAGCCCCAGCATTTT. The full variable domain, with the rest looked up from reference TRBV19 and TRBJ1-5, is DGGITQSPKYLFRKEGQNVTLSCEQNLNHDAMYWYRQDPGQGLRLIYYSQIVNDFQKGDIAEGYSVSREKKESFPLTVTSAQKNPTAFYLCASNSPRDNYSNQPQHFGDGTRLSIL.

This chain connects TRBV4-1 to TRBJ2-7, with 9 bases matching TRBD2. The V gene's germline CDR1 is MGHRA and CDR2 YSYEKL. The CDR3 is made up of 19 amino acids. V was pared by 4 bases and J by 0 bases, with 16 bases of the junction left unmatched. Here the CDR3 DNA reads TGCGCCAGCAGCCGGGAAGGGGGGCTAGCGGGACCCAGCTCCTACGAGCAGTACTTC. Translated: CASSREGGLAGPSSYEQYF.

Here the CDR3 reads CAWSNRLGYTF. The DNA for the CDR3 is TGTGCCTGGAGTAACCGACTTGGCTACACCTTC. The chain recombines TRBV30 with TRBJ1-2; the D is unclear. Per the germline V gene, CDR1 is GTSNPN and CDR2 is SVGIG (reference sequence). The V gene lost 2 bases and the J gene lost 7 bases, with 8 bases spanning the gap. The CDR3 totals 11 residues.

This chain connects TRBV20-1 to TRBJ2-3, with 15 bases lining up with TRBD2. The V gene's germline CDR1 is DFQATT and CDR2 SNEGSKA (reference sequence). The CDR3 loop spans 21 amino acids. Trimming cost V 3 bases and J 1 base; bases outside gene matches: 17. CDR3 sequence reads: CSASILGSPGLAGGGTDTQYF. The CDR3 nucleotides read TGCAGTGCTAGTATCCTGGGGTCTCCGGGACTAGCGGGAGGTGGCACAGATACGCAGTATTTT.